These T cell receptor beta chains were read from a single sample in a study of shared clonotypes between healthy human individuals. The assay was immunoSEQ multiplex PCR, and TCRdb's table has in-frame clones only and misses some. The table records 1 million to 1.2 million clones, 60% to 80% of them present only once. What was sequenced was memory CD4+ T cells from PBMCs. The source is a man in his late teens or twenties in good health. Some clones in this sample may be carry-over from other donors' samples. The CDR3 runs from the conserved cysteine through the conserved F or W. The D gene is left open where the match is weak. Size is omitted from some rows. Given values are once, few, many or a class for expanded clones.

v_call,j_call,clone_size,d_call,cdr3_aa,cdr3_nt
TRBV19,TRBJ1-2,.,.,CASSIGQGGYGYTF,TGTGCCAGTAGTATAGGGCAGGGAGGATATGGCTACACCTTC
TRBV5-4,TRBJ1-2,few,.,CASSLDRGLYGYTF,TGTGCCAGCAGCTTGGATCGGGGTCTGTATGGCTACACCTTC
TRBV28,TRBJ2-7,.,.,CASSLAGVEPSYEQYF,TGTGCCAGCAGTTTAGCAGGGGTCGAACCCTCCTACGAGCAGTACTTC
TRBV27,TRBJ2-1,.,.,CASSLVSLGEQFF,TGTGCCAGCAGTTTAGTTTCGTTGGGTGAGCAGTTCTTC
TRBV5-1,TRBJ1-4,.,.,CASTTGLTEEKLFF,TGCGCCAGCACAACGGGCCTCACGGAGGAAAAACTGTTTTTT
TRBV11-2,TRBJ2-6,.,.,CASSLARTVNVLTF,TGTGCCAGCAGCTTAGCCCGGACGGTCAACGTCCTGACTTTC
TRBV28,TRBJ1-2,.,TRBD1,CASRQGLYGYTF,TGTGCCAGCAGACAGGGGTTGTATGGCTACACCTTC
TRBV4-1,TRBJ2-3,.,.,CASSQEGVDTQYF,TGCGCCAGCAGCCAAGAGGGGGTAGATACGCAGTATTTT
TRBV7-9,TRBJ1-3,.,.,CASSLGTGLSGNTIYF,TGTGCCAGCAGCTTAGGCACAGGACTCTCTGGAAACACCATATATTTT
TRBV18,TRBJ2-6,.,.,CASSPTGTTGANVLTF,TGTGCCAGCTCGCCTACAGGGACCACTGGGGCCAACGTCCTGACTTTC
TRBV5-4,TRBJ2-7,.,.,CASSSDSGKQYF,TGTGCCAGCAGCTCAGATAGCGGAAAGCAGTACTTC
TRBV20-1,TRBJ1-2,.,TRBD1,CRAGGMGSYTF,TGCCGCGCAGGGGGGATGGGGAGCTACACCTTC
TRBV10-3,TRBJ1-1,.,.,CAISAQTGQNTEAFF,TGTGCCATCAGCGCCCAGACAGGCCAGAACACTGAAGCTTTCTTT
TRBV6-4,TRBJ1-1,many,TRBD1,CASSLFRGWPEAFF,TGTGCCAGCAGTCTCTTCAGGGGGTGGCCTGAAGCTTTCTTT
TRBV6-1,TRBJ1-1,.,TRBD1,CASARDRGNTEAFF,TGTGCCAGCGCCCGGGACAGGGGGAACACTGAAGCTTTCTTT
TRBV18,TRBJ2-1,once,TRBD2,CASSPSGSDEQFF,TGTGCCAGCTCACCGAGCGGGAGCGATGAGCAGTTCTTC
TRBV11-2,TRBJ1-1,.,.,CASSLVRTANTEAFF,TGTGCCAGCAGCTTAGTTCGGACAGCGAACACTGAAGCTTTCTTT
TRBV28,TRBJ2-1,.,.,CASSLNLKGGQFF,TGTGCCAGCAGTTTAAACTTGAAGGGTGGGCAGTTCTTC
TRBV7-6,TRBJ2-2,.,TRBD2,CASSLVGAGGTGELFF,TGTGCCAGCAGCTTAGTGGGAGCGGGAGGAACCGGGGAGCTGTTTTTT
TRBV4-1,TRBJ1-1,.,TRBD1,CASSQGGQRNTEAFF,TGCGCCAGCAGCCAAGGGGGACAGAGGAACACTGAAGCTTTCTTT
TRBV15,TRBJ2-7,once,.,CATSRDDTYEQYF,TGTGCCACCAGCAGAGATGACACCTACGAGCAGTACTTC
TRBV18,TRBJ2-3,.,TRBD1,CASSPRDRGISDTQYF,TGTGCCAGCTCACCCCGGGACAGGGGTATCTCAGATACGCAGTATTTT
TRBV4-2,TRBJ1-1,.,TRBD1,CASSPPGGRTEAFF,TGTGCCAGCAGCCCCCCAGGGGGCCGCACTGAAGCTTTCTTT
TRBV9,TRBJ2-3,once,.,CASSVVFGDTQYF,TGTGCCAGCAGCGTAGTATTCGGAGATACGCAGTATTTT
TRBV28,TRBJ1-2,.,.,CASSSGPLYGYTF,TGTGCCAGCAGTTCCGGTCCTCTCTATGGCTACACCTTC
TRBV6-6,TRBJ1-5,.,.,CASSYGGGDQPQHF,TGTGCCAGCAGTTACGGTGGTGGGGATCAGCCCCAGCATTTT
TRBV4-1,TRBJ1-5,few,TRBD1,CASSSETGGNQPQHF,TGCGCCAGCAGCTCGGAAACAGGGGGCAATCAGCCCCAGCATTTT
TRBV28,TRBJ1-3,.,TRBD1,CASRPDRVISGNTIYF,TGTGCCAGCAGACCGGACAGGGTGATCTCTGGAAACACCATATATTTT
TRBV5-4,TRBJ1-2,.,.,CASRGGDGYTF,TGTGCCAGCAGAGGAGGGGATGGCTACACCTTC
TRBV28,TRBJ2-7,.,.,CASSPWGQNYEQYF,TGTGCCAGCAGTCCCTGGGGCCAAAACTACGAGCAGTACTTC
TRBV2,TRBJ2-1,.,.,CASSLNEQFF,TGTGCCAGCAGCCTTAATGAGCAGTTCTTC
TRBV18,TRBJ1-1,.,TRBD1,CASSLRPGTGMNTEAFF,TGTGCCAGCTCACTCCGTCCCGGGACAGGTATGAACACTGAAGCTTTCTTT
TRBV5-6,TRBJ1-1,.,TRBD1,CASSPGTGSLKMNTEAFF,TGTGCCAGCAGCCCGGGGACAGGTTCACTTAAGATGAACACTGAAGCTTTCTTT
TRBV9,TRBJ2-2,.,.,CASSVDLTGELFF,TGTGCCAGCAGCGTAGACCTCACCGGGGAGCTGTTTTTT
TRBV7-3,TRBJ1-1,.,.,CASSPSGRNTEAFF,TGTGCCAGCAGCCCATCTGGGAGGAACACTGAAGCTTTCTTT
TRBV28,TRBJ2-1,.,TRBD2,CASSSFGGGSYNEQFF,TGTGCCAGCAGTTCCTTTGGCGGGGGCTCCTACAATGAGCAGTTCTTC
TRBV11-2,TRBJ1-2,.,.,CASSLMGAGYGYTF,TGTGCCAGCAGCCTAATGGGGGCGGGCTATGGCTACACCTTC
TRBV2,TRBJ2-1,.,TRBD2,CASSVTSGRVHNEQFF,TGTGCCAGCAGTGTGACTAGCGGGAGGGTCCACAATGAGCAGTTCTTC